This T cell receptor (beta chain) was documented in a study of blood T cells in healthy people across ages. Sample-barcoded 5' priming and a J-beta primer mix drove a second PCR of roughly 7 to 11 cycles. TCRdb independently ran MiXCR on the 5' RACE reads; one entry per CDR3 protein. The sample holds around 690,000 distinct CDR3 sequences, approximately 59% seen once. There were healthy Caucasian individuals from Russia, aged roughly 6 to 100, serving as donors. CDR1 and CDR2 (germline): SGHRS, YFSETQ. This CDR3 contains 13 residues. Trimming removed 2 bases from V and 6 bases from J, with 9 bases in between.

The sequencing input was blood. This chain connects TRBV5-1 to TRBJ2-1; possible D gene TRBD2, 6 bases. The receptor was derived from a man aged 55-75 years in good health. The CDR3 DNA follows: TGCGCCAGCAGCTTCCGGGACTCCAATGAGCAGTTCTTC. This codes for CASSFRDSNEQFF. Using reference TRBV5-1 and TRBJ2-1 for the parts outside the CDR3, the full variable domain is KAGVTQTPRYLIKTRGQQVTLSCSPISGHRSVSWYQQTPGQGLQFLFEYFSETQRNKGNFPGRFSGRQFSNSRSEMNVSTLELGDSALYLCASSFRDSNEQFFGPGTRLTVL.